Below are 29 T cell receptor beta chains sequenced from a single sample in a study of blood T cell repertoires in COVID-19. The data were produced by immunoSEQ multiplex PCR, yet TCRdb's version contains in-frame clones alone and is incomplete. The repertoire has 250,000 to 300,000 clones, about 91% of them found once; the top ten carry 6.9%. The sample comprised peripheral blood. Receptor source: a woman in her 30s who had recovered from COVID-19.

The CDR3, as DNA: TGTGCCATCAGTGACCCCGACAGGGGCTACGAGCAGTACTTC. Protein product: CAISDPDRGYEQYF. J is TRBJ2-7 and V is TRBV10-3; TRBD1 matches 8 bases. J was trimmed by 3 bases and V by 3 bases; bases with no gene match: 4. The germline V gene has CDR1 ENHRY and CDR2 SYGVKD. The CDR3 runs 14 residues.

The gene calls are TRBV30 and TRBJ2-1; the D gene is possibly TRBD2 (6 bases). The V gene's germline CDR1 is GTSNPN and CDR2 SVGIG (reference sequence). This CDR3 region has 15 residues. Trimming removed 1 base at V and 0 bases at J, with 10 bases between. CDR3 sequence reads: CAWSALAYSYNEQFF. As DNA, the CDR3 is TGTGCCTGGAGTGCCCTAGCGTACTCCTACAATGAGCAGTTCTTC.

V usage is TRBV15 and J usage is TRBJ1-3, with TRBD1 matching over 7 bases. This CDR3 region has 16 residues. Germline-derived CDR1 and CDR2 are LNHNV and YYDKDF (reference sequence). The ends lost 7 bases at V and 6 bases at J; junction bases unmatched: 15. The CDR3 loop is CATTPGGGEVENTIYF. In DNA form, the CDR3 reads TGTGCCACCACCCCCGGAGGGGGCGAGGTTGAAAACACCATATATTTT.

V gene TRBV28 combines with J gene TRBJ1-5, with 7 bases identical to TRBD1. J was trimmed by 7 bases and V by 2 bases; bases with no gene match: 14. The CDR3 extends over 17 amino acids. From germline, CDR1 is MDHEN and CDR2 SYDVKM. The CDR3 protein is CASSLSLTGNPRQPQHF. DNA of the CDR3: TGTGCCAGCAGTTTAAGCCTGACAGGGAACCCCAGGCAGCCCCAGCATTTT.

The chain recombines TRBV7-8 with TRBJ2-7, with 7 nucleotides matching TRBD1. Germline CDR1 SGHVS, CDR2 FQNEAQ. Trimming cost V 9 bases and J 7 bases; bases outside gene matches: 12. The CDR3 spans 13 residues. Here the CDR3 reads CASRGQELGEQYF. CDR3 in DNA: TGTGCCAGTCGAGGACAGGAGTTGGGGGAGCAGTACTTC.

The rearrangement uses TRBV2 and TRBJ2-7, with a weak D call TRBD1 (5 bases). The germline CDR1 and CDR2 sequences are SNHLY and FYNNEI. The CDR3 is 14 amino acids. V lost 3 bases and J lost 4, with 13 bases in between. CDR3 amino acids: CASSDSRTTYEQYF. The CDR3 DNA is TGTGCCAGCAGTGACTCTCGGACAACTTACGAGCAGTACTTC.

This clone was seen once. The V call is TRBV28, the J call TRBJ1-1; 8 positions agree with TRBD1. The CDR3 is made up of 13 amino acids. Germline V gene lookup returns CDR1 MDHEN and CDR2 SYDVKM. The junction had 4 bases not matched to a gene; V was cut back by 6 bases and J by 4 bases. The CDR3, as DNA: TGTGCCAGCAGCCCGACAGGGGTCACTGAAGCTTTCTTT. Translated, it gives CASSPTGVTEAFF.

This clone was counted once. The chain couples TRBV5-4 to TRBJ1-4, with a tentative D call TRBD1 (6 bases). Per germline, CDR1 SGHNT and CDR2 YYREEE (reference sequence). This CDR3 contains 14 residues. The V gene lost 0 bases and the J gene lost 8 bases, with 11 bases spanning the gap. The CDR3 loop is CASSLAGAREKLFF. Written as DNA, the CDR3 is TGTGCCAGCAGCTTGGCAGGGGCCAGGGAAAAACTGTTTTTT.

The DNA of the CDR3 is TGTGCCAGCAGCCAAGCCAAACTAGCGGGCCTTCTCACAGATACGCAGTATTTT. Its translation is CASSQAKLAGLLTDTQYF. The chain links TRBV3-1 (or the pseudogene TRBV3-2) to TRBJ2-3; 9 bases map to TRBD2. V dropped 1 base and J dropped 2; count of bases not matched to a gene: 10. CDR3 length: 18 amino acids. Germline-derived CDR1 and CDR2 are LGHDT and YNNKEL (reference sequence).

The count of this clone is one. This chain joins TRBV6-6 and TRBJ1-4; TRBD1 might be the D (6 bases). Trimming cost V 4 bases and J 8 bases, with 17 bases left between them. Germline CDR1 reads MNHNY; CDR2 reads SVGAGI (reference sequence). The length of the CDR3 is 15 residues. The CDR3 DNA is TGTGCCAGCAGTTCCCCCGGACAGATGGACGAAAAACTGTTTTTT. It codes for CASSSPGQMDEKLFF.

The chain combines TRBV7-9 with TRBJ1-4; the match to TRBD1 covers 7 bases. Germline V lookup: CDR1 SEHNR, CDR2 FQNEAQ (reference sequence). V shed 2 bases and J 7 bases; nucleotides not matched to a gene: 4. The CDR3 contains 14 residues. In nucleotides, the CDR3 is TGTGCCAGCAGCTTACAGGGACAGTTTGAAAAACTGTTTTTT. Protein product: CASSLQGQFEKLFF.

CDR3 bases: TGTGCCAGCAGCTTAGCTCAGGACTCGGAGCAGTACTTC. This codes for CASSLAQDSEQYF. The V and J genes are TRBV7-9 and TRBJ2-7; D is possibly TRBD2 (5 bases). CDR1 and CDR2 from the germline V gene are SEHNR and FQNEAQ (reference sequence). V lost 0 bases to trimming and J lost 7 bases, with 10 bases between them. This CDR3 region has 13 residues.

The CDR3 nucleotides are TGTGCCAGCAGCGGATGGGGGGGAGAGCAGTTCTTC. Residues: CASSGWGGEQFF. This sequence joins TRBV5-5 and TRBJ2-1; TRBD2 aligns across 7 bases. With V trimmed by 4 bases and J by 10 bases, 5 bases remained unmatched. Germline V gene lookup returns CDR1 SGHKS and CDR2 YYEKEE (reference sequence). The CDR3 consists of 12 residues.

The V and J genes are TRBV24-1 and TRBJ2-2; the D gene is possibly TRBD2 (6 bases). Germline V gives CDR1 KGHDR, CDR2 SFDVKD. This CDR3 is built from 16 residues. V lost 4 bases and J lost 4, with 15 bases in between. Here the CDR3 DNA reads TGTGCCACCAGTGAGGTTGTCGCCGGGGGCACCGGGGAGCTGTTTTTT. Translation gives CATSEVVAGGTGELFF.

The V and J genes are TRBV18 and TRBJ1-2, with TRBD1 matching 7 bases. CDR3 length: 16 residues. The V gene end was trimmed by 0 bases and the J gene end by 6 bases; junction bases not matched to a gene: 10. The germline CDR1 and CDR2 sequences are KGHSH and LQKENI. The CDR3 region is CASSPPMPPGGHGYTF. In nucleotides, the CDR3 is TGTGCCAGCTCACCACCAATGCCCCCAGGGGGACATGGCTACACCTTC.

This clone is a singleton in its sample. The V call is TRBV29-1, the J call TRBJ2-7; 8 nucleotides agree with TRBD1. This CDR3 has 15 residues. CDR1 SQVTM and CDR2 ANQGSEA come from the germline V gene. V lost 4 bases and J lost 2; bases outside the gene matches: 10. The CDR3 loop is CSVVNTGGRTYEQYF. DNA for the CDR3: TGCAGCGTTGTCAACACAGGGGGGAGGACCTACGAGCAGTACTTC.

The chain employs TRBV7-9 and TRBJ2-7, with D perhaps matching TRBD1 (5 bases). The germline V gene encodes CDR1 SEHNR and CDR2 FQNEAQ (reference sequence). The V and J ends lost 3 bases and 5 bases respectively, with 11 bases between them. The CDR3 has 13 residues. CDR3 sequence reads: CASSFQGGNEQYF. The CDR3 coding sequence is TGTGCCAGCAGCTTTCAGGGTGGGAACGAGCAGTACTTC. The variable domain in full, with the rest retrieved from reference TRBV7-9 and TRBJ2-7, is DTGVSQNPRHKITKRGQNVTFRCDPISEHNRLYWYRQTLGQGPEFLTYFQNEAQLEKSRLLSDRFSAERPKGSFSTLEIQRTEQGDSAMYLCASSFQGGNEQYFGPGTRLTVT.

In DNA, the CDR3 is TGTGCCACCCCAGGACAGCGACCTAACTATGGCTACACCTTC. Residues: CATPGQRPNYGYTF. The V and J genes are TRBV7-9 and TRBJ1-2, with D tentatively TRBD1 (6 bases). The CDR3 contains 14 residues. Germline CDR1 and CDR2: SEHNR and FQNEAQ (reference sequence). Trimming shortened V by 10 bases and J by 0 bases, and 15 bases separated the two germline ends. Full variable domain (rest looked up from reference TRBV7-9 and TRBJ1-2): DTGVSQNPRHKITKRGQNVTFRCDPISEHNRLYWYRQTLGQGPEFLTYFQNEAQLEKSRLLSDRFSAERPKGSFSTLEIQRTEQGDSAMYLCATPGQRPNYGYTFGSGTRLTVV.

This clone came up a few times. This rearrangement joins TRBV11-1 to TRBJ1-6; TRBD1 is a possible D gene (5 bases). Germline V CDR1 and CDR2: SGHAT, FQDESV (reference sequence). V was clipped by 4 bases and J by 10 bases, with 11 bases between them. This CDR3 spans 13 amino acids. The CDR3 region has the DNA TGTGCCAGCAGCTGGGACTGGATATCACCCCTCCACTTT. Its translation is CASSWDWISPLHF.

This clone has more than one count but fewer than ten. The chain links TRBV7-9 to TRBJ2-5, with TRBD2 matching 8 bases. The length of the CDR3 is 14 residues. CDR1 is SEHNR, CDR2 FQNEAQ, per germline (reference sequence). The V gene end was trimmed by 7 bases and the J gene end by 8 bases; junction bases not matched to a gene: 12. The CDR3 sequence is CASIHSGAGSTQYF. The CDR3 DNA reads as TGTGCCAGCATCCATAGCGGGGCGGGATCTACCCAGTACTTC.

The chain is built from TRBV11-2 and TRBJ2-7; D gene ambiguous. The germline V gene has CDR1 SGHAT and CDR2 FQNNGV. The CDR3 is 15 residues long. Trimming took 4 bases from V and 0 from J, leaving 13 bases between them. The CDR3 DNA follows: TGTGCCAGCAGCTCCGTCAGAGGCAGCTCCTACGAGCAGTACTTC. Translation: CASSSVRGSSYEQYF.

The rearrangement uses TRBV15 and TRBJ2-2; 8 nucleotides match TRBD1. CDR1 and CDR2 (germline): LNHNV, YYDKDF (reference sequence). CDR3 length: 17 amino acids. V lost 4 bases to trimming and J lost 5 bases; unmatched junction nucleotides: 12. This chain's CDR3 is CATSTKRPDRGTGELFF. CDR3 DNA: TGTGCCACCAGCACAAAACGACCCGACAGGGGTACCGGGGAGCTGTTTTTT.

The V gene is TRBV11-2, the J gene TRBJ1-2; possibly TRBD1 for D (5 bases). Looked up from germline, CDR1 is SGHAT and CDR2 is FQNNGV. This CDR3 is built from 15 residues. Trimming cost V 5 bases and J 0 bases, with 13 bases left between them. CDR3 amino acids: CASSPLGQTNYGYTF. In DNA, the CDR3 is TGTGCCAGCAGCCCGTTGGGGCAGACTAACTATGGCTACACCTTC.

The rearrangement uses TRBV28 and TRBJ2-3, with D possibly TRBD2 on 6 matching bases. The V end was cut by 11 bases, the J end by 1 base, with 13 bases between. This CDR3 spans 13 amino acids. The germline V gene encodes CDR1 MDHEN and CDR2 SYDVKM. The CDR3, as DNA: TGTGCCGCGACTAGTAGCGGCACAGATACGCAGTATTTT. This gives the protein CAATSSGTDTQYF. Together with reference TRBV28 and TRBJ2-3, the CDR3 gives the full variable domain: DVKVTQSSRYLVKRTGEKVFLECVQDMDHENMFWYRQDPGLGLRLIYFSYDVKMKEKGDIPEGYSVSREKKERFSLILESASTNQTSMYLCAATSSGTDTQYFGPGTRLTVL.

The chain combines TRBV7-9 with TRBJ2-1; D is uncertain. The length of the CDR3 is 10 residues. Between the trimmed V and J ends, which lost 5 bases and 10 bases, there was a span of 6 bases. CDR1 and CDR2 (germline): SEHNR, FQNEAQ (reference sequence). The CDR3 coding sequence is TGTGCCAGCAGCAGAGAGGAGCAGTTCTTC. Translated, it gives CASSREEQFF. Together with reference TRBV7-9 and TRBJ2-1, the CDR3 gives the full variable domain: DTGVSQNPRHKITKRGQNVTFRCDPISEHNRLYWYRQTLGQGPEFLTYFQNEAQLEKSRLLSDRFSAERPKGSFSTLEIQRTEQGDSAMYLCASSREEQFFGPGTRLTVL.

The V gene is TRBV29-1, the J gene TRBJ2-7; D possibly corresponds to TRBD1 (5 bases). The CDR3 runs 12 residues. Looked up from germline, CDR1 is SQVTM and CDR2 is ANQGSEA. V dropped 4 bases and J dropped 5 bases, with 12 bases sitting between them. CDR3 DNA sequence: TGCAGCGTTGTAAGAGACAGTAACGAGCAGTACTTC. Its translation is CSVVRDSNEQYF.

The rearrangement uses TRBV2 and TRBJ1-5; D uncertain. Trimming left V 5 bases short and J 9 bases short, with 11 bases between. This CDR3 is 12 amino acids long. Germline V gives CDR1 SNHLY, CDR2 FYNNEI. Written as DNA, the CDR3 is TGTGCCAGCAGTCCCGAGCCCGGGCCCCAGCATTTT. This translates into CASSPEPGPQHF.

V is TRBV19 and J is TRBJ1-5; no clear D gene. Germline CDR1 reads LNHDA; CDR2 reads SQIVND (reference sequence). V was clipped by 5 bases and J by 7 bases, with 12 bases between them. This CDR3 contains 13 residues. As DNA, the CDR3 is TGTGCCAGTAGTGGAGGTCTAAACCAGCCCCAGCATTTT. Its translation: CASSGGLNQPQHF.

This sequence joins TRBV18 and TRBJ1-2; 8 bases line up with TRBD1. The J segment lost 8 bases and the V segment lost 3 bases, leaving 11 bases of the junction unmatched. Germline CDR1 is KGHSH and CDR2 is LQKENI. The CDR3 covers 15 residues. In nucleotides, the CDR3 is TGTGCCAGCTCACCGCCATCGACGACAGGGGCAGGCTACACCTTC. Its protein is CASSPPSTTGAGYTF.